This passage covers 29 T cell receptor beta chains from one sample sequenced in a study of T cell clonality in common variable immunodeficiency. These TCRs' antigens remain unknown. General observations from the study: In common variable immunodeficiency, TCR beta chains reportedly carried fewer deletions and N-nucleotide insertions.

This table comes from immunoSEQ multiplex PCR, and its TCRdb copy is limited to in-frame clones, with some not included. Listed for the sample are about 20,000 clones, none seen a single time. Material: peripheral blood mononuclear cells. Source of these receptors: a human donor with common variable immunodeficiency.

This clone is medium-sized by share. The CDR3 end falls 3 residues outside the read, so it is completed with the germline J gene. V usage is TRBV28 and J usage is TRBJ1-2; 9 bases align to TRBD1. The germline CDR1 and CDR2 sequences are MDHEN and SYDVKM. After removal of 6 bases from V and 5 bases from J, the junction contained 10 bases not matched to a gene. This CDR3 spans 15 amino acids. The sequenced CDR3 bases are TGTGCCAGCAGCCTACCGTTGGGACAGGGATATGGC. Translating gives CASSLPLGQGYG. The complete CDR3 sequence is CASSLPLGQGYGYTF.

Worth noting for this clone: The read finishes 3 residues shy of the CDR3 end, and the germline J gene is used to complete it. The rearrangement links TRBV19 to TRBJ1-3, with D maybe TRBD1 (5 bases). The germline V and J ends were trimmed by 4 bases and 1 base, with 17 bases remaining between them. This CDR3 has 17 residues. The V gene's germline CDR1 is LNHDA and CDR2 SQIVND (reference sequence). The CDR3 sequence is CASSNPSRVGSGNTIYF. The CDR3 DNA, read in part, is TGTGCCAGTAGTAACCCCTCCAGGGTGGGGTCTGGAAACACC.

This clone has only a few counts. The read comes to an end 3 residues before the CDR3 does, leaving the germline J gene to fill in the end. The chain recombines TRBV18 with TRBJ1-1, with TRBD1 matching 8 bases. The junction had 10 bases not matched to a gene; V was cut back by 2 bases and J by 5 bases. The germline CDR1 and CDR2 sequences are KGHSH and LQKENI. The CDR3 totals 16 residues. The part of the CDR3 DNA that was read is TGTGCCAGCTCACCATTTGAGAACAGGGGGGGAACTGAA. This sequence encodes CASSPFENRGGTE. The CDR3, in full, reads CASSPFENRGGTEAFF.

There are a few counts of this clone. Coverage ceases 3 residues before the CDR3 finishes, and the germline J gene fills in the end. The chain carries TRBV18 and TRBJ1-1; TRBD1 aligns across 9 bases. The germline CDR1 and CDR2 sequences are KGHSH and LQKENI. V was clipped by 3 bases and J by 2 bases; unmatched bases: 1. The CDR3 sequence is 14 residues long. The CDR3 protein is CASSPDRGNTEAFF. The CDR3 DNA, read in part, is TGTGCCAGCTCACCGGACAGGGGAAACACTGAA.

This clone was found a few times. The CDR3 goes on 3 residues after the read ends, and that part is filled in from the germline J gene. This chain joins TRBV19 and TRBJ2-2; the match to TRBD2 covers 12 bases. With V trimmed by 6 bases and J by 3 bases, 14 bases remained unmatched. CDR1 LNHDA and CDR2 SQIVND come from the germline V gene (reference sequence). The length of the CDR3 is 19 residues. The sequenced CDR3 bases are TGTGCCAGTAGCCAAATTGGGCCGGGACTAGCGGGCGACACCGGGGAG. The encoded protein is CASSQIGPGLAGDTGE. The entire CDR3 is CASSQIGPGLAGDTGELFF.

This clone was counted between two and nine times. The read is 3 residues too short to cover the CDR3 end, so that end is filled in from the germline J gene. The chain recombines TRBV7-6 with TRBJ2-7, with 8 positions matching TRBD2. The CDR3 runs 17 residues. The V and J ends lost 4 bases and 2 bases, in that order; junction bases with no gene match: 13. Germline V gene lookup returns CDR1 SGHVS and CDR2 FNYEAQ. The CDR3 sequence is CASSSYPSGRGTYEQYF. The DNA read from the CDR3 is TGTGCCAGCAGCTCATACCCCTCCGGGAGGGGAACCTACGAG. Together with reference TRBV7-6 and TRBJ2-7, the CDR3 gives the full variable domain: GAGVSQSPRYKVTKRGQDVALRCDPISGHVSLYWYRQALGQGPEFLTYFNYEAQQDKSGLPNDRFSAERPEGSISTLTIQRTEQRDSAMYRCASSSYPSGRGTYEQYFGPGTRLTVT.

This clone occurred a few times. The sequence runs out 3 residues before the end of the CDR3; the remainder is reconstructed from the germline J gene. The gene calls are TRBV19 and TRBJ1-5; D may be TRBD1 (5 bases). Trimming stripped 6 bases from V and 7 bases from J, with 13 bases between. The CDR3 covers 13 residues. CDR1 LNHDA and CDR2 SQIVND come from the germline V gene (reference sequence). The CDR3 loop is CASRRTYEQPQHF. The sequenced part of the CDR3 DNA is TGTGCCAGTAGAAGGACATACGAGCAGCCC.

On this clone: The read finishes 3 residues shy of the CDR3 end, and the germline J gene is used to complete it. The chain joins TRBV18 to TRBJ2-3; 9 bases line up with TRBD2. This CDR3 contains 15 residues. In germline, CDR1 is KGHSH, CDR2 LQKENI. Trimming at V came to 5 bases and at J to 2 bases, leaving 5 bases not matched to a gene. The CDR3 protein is CASSSLAGATDTQYF. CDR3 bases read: TGTGCCAGCTCATCATTAGCGGGAGCCACAGATACG.

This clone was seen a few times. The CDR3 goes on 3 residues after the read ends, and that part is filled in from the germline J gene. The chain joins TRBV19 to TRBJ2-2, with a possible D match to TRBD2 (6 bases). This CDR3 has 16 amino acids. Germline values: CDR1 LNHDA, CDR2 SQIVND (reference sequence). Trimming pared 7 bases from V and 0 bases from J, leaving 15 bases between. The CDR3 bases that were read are TGTGCCAGTACCAGCGAAGGGACTCCGAACACCGGGGAG. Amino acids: CASTSEGTPNTGE. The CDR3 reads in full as CASTSEGTPNTGELFF.

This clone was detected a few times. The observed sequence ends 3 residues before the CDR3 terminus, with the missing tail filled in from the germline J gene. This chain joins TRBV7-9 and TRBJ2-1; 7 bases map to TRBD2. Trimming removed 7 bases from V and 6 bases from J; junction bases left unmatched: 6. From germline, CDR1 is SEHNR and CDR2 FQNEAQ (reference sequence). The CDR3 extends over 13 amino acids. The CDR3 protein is CASTIGGSNEQFF. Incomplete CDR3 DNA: TGTGCCAGCACCATCGGGGGGTCCAATGAG.

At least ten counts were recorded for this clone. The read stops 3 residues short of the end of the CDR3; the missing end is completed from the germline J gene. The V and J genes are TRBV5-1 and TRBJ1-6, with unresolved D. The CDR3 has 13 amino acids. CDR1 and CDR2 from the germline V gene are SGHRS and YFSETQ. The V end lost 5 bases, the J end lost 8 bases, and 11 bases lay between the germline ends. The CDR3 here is CASRSVGDSPLHF. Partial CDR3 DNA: TGCGCCAGCAGATCGGTCGGTGATTCACCC.

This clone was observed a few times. CDR3 region: CASSSGLAQVPQYF. CDR3 bases read: TGTGCCAGCAGCTCGGGACTAGCGCAAGTCCCG. The rearrangement uses TRBV7-3 and TRBJ2-3; 10 bases are shared with TRBD2. The CDR3 end is not reached by the read, which stops 3 residues before it; the germline J gene fills it in. CDR1 is SGHTA and CDR2 is FQGTGA in the germline V gene. The CDR3 spans 14 residues. The full variable domain, its missing parts supplied by reference TRBV7-3 and TRBJ2-3, is GAGVSQTPSNKVTEKGKYVELRCDPISGHTALYWYRQSLGQGPEFLIYFQGTGAADDSGLPNDRFFAVRPEGSVSTLKIQRTERGDSAVYLCASSSGLAQVPQYFGPGTRLTVL.

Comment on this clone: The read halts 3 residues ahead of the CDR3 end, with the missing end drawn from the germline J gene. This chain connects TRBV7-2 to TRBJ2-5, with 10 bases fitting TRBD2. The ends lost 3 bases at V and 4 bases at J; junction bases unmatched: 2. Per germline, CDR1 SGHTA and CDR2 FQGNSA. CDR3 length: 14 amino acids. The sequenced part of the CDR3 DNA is TGTGCCAGCAGCTTCGGGACTAGCGTAGAGACC. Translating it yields CASSFGTSVET. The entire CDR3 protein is CASSFGTSVETQYF.

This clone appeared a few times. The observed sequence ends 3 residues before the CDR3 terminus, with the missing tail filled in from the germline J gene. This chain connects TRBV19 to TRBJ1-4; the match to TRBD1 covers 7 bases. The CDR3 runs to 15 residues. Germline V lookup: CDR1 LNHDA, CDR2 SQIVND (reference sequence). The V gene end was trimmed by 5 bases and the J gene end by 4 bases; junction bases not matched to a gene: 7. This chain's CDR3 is CASSSYRDSNEKLFF. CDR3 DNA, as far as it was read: TGTGCCAGTAGTTCGTACCGGGACAGTAATGAAAAA.

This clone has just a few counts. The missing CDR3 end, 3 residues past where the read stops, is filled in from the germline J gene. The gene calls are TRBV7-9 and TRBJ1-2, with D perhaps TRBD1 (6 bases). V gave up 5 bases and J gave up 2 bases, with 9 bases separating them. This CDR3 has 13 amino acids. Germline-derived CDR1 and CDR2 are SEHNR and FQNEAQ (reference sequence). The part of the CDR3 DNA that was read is TGTGCCAGCAGCCACGGACAGAACTATGGC. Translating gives CASSHGQNYG. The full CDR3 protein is CASSHGQNYGYTF. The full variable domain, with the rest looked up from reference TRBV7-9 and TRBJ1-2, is DTGVSQNPRHKITKRGQNVTFRCDPISEHNRLYWYRQTLGQGPEFLTYFQNEAQLEKSRLLSDRFSAERPKGSFSTLEIQRTEQGDSAMYLCASSHGQNYGYTFGSGTRLTVV.

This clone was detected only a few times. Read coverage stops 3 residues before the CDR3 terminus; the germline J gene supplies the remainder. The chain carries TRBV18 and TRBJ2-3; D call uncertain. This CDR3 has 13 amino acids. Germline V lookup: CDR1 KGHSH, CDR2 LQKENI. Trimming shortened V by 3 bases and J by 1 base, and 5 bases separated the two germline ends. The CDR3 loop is CASSPQGTDTQYF. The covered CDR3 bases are TGTGCCAGCTCACCCCAGGGCACAGATACG.

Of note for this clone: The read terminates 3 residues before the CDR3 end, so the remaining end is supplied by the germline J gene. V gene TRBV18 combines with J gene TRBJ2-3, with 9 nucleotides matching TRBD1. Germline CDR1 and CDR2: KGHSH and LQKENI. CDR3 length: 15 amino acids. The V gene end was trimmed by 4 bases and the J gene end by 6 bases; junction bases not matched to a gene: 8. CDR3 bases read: TGTGCCAGCTCACAGTCCACAGGGGGCGAGGATACG. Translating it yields CASSQSTGGEDT. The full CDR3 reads CASSQSTGGEDTQYF.

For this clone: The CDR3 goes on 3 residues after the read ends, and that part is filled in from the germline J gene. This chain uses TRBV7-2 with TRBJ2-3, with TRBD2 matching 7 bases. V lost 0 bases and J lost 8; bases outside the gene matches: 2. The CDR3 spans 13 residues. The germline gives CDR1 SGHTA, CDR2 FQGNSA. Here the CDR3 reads CASSLAREGTQYF. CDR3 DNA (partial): TGTGCCAGCAGCTTAGCCAGGGAGGGTACG.

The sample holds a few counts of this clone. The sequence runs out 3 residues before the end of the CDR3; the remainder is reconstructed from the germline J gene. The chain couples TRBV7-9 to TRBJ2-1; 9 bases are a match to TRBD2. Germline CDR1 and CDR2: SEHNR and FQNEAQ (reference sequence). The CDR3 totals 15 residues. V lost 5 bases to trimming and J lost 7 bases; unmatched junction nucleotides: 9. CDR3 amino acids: CASSKTSGAGNEQFF. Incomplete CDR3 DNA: TGTGCCAGCAGCAAGACTAGCGGAGCTGGGAATGAG. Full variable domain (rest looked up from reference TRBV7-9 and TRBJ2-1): DTGVSQNPRHKITKRGQNVTFRCDPISEHNRLYWYRQTLGQGPEFLTYFQNEAQLEKSRLLSDRFSAERPKGSFSTLEIQRTEQGDSAMYLCASSKTSGAGNEQFFGPGTRLTVL.

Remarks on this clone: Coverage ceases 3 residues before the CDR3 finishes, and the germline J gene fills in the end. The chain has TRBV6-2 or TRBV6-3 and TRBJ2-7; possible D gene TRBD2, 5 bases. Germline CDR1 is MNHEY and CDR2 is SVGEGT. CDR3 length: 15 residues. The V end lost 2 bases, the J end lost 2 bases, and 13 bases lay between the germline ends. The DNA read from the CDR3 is TGTGCCAGCAGTTACGGTGGCGGGTTGACCTACGAG. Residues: CASSYGGGLTYE. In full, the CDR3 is CASSYGGGLTYEQYF.

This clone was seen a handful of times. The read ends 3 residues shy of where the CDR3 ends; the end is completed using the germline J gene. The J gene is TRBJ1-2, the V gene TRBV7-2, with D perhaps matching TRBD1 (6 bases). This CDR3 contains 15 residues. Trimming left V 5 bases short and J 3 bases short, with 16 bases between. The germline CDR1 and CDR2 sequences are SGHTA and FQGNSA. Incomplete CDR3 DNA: TGTGCCAGCAGCCTGGACAGAACCTTCCACTATGGC. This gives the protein CASSLDRTFHYG. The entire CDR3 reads CASSLDRTFHYGYTF.

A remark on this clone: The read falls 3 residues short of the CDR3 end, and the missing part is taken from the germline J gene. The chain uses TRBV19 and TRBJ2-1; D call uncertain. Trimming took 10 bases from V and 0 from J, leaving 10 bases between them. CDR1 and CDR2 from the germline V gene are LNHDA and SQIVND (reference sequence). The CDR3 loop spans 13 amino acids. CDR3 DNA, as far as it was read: TGTGCCACTAGAACGGTCTCCTACAATGAG. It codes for CATRTVSYNE. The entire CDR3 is CATRTVSYNEQFF.

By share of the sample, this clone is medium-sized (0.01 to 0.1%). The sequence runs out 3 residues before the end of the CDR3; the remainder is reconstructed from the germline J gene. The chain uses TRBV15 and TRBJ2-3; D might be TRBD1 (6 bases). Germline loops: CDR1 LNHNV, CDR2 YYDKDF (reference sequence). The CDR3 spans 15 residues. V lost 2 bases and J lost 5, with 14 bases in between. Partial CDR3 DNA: TGTGCCACCAGCAGAAACCAGGGGCCGGGAGATACG. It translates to CATSRNQGPGDT. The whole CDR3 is CATSRNQGPGDTQYF.

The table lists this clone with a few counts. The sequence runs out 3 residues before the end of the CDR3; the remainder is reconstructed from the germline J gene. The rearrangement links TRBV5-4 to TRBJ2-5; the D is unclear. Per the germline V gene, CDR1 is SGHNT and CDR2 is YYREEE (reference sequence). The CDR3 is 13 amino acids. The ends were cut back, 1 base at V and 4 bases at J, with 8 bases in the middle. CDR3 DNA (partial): TGTGCCAGCAGCTTGTTCTCGTCAGAGACC. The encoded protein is CASSLFSSET. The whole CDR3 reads CASSLFSSETQYF.

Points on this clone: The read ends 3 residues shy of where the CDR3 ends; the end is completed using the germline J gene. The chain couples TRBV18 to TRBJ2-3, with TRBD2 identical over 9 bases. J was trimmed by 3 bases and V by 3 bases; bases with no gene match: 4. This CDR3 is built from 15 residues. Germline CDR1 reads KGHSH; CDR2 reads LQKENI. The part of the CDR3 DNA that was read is TGTGCCAGCTCACCGTACGCGGGAGGGACAGATACG. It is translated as CASSPYAGGTDT. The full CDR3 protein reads CASSPYAGGTDTQYF.

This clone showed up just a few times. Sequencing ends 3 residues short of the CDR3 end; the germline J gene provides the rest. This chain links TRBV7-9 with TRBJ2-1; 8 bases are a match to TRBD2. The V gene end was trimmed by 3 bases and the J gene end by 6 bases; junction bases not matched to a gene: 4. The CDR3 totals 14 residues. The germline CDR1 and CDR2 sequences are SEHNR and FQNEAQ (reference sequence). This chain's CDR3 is CASSFLAGFNEQFF. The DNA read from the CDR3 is TGTGCCAGCAGCTTTCTAGCGGGTTTCAATGAG.

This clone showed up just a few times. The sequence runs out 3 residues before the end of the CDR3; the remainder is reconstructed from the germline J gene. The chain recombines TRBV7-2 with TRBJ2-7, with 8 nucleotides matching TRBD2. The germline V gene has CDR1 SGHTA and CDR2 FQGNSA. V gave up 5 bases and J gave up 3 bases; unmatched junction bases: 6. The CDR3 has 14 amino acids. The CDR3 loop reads CASSPGGGIYEQYF. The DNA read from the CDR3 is TGTGCCAGCAGCCCCGGGGGGGGGATCTACGAG.

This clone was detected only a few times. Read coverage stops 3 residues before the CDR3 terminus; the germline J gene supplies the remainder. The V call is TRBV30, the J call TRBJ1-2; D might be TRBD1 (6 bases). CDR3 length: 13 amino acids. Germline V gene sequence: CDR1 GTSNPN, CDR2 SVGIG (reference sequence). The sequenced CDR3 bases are TGTGCCTGGAGTGACCACAGGGCCGGCGGC. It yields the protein CAWSDHRAGG. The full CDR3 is CAWSDHRAGGYTF.

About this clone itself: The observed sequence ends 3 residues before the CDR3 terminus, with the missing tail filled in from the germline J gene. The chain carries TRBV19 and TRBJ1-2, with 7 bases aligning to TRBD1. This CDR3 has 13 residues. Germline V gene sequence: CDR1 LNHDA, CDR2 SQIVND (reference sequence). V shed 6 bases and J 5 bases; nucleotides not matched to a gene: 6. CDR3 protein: CASRPGQPYGYTF. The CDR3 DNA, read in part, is TGTGCCAGTAGGCCGGGACAGCCATATGGC.